The 20 T cell receptor beta chains below were found in one sample sequenced in a study of T-cell reconstitution after alpha-beta-depleted transplantation in children. TCRbeta library construction was performed incorporating unique molecular identifiers. TCRdb itself ran the PCR reads through MiXCR, one entry per CDR3 protein. The sample holds 750,000 to 950,000 distinct CDR3 sequences, around 17% seen once. This sample comprised PBMCs, mostly from graft donor cells, obtained 360 days after TCRalphabeta/CD19-depleted stem cell transplant. The receptors come from a male patient aged 10 to 17 who had a stem cell transplant for acute lymphoblastic leukemia, so the T cells may come from the graft donor.

In its sample, this clonotype was seen once. This chain uses TRBV12-3 or TRBV12-4 with TRBJ2-5, with 11 bases matching TRBD2. V was clipped by 4 bases and J by 5 bases; unmatched bases: 15. The CDR3 is 18 amino acids. CDR3 DNA: TGTGCCAGCAGTTCCACGCTAGTCCCGGGACTAGCGGCGGAGACCCAGTACTTC. This encodes CASSSTLVPGLAAETQYF.

The chain carries TRBV24-1 and TRBJ2-1; a weak D match, TRBD2 (7 bases). The V end was cut by 9 bases, the J end by 8 bases, with 22 bases between. The V gene's germline CDR1 is KGHDR and CDR2 SFDVKD. The CDR3 consists of 15 residues. CDR3 sequence: CATALGGPLLDEQFF. The CDR3 nucleotides are TGTGCCACCGCCCTGGGGGGGCCTCTTTTGGATGAGCAGTTCTTC.

The chain joins TRBV7-8 to TRBJ2-1; D gene uncertain. Trimming left V 0 bases short and J 7 bases short, with 22 bases between. Germline assignment: CDR1 SGHVS and CDR2 FQNEAQ. This CDR3 has 18 amino acids. CDR3 DNA sequence: TGTGCCAGCAGCTTAGCTCCACTTGCACGACTCCTTACGAATGAGCAGTTCTTC. Translated, it gives CASSLAPLARLLTNEQFF.

This rearrangement joins TRBV10-2 to TRBJ2-1; D gene unclear. The V end lost 6 bases, the J end lost 0 bases, and 9 bases lay between the germline ends. CDR3 length equals 14 residues. The V gene's germline CDR1 is WSHSY and CDR2 SAAADI. The CDR3 DNA reads as TGCGCCAGCAGACGGGTTAGCTCCTACAATGAGCAGTTCTTC. The encoded protein is CASRRVSSYNEQFF.

This clonotype has a count of ten or more. The V gene is TRBV4-2, the J gene TRBJ2-5; tentative D call: TRBD2 (6 bases). The germline V and J ends were trimmed by 5 bases and 5 bases, with 9 bases remaining between them. This CDR3 spans 12 amino acids. CDR1 is LGHNA, CDR2 YNFKEQ, per germline. CDR3 bases: TGTGCCAGCAGCAATCGGGGGGAGACCCAGTACTTC. Translating it yields CASSNRGETQYF.

There are many counts of this clonotype. The chain employs TRBV7-8 and TRBJ2-1; 13 bases line up with TRBD2. Germline CDR1 reads SGHVS; CDR2 reads FQNEAQ. Unmatched junction bases numbered 12, after V lost 5 bases and J lost 14 bases. This CDR3 is 15 amino acids long. CDR3 nucleotide sequence: TGTGCCAGCAGCAAATTAACCGGGACTAGCGGGACCGAGTTCTTC. Protein product: CASSKLTGTSGTEFF.

This clonotype occurred a few times. The CDR3 protein is CASTTQGRTDTQYF. The CDR3 bases are TGTGCCAGCACCACACAGGGCAGAACAGATACGCAGTATTTT. The chain carries TRBV6-2 or TRBV6-3 and TRBJ2-3, with D perhaps matching TRBD1 (6 bases). The germline CDR1 and CDR2 sequences are MNHEY and SVGEGT. CDR3 length: 14 amino acids. With 7 bases removed from V and 3 bases from J, the gap between germline ends came to 14 bases.

This chain links TRBV20-1 with TRBJ2-5; 12 nucleotides align to TRBD2. V lost 3 bases to trimming and J lost 5 bases; unmatched junction nucleotides: 7. The CDR3 is 15 residues long. Germline CDR1 reads DFQATT; CDR2 reads SNEGSKA (reference sequence). Here the CDR3 reads CSARPSGRALETQYF. The CDR3 nucleotides are TGCAGTGCTAGGCCTAGCGGGAGGGCCTTGGAGACCCAGTACTTC.

This clonotype was detected only once. The rearrangement links TRBV2 to TRBJ1-4, with TRBD1 matching over 9 bases. The CDR3 sequence is 15 residues long. V gave up 5 bases and J gave up 7 bases; unmatched junction bases: 8. Germline V gene sequence: CDR1 SNHLY, CDR2 FYNNEI. As DNA, the CDR3 is TGTGCCAGCAGTTTACAGGGGGCTCGCGGTGAAAAACTGTTTTTT. Protein product: CASSLQGARGEKLFF.

This clonotype was observed a few times. The rearrangement joins TRBV13 to TRBJ2-5, with 8 nucleotides matching TRBD2. Germline CDR1 PRHDT, CDR2 FYEKMQ (reference sequence). J was trimmed by 3 bases and V by 5 bases; bases with no gene match: 11. The CDR3 runs 16 residues. The CDR3 DNA is TGTGCCAGCAGCGCCCCCAGCGGGAGTAAGGAAGAGACCCAGTACTTC. It is translated as CASSAPSGSKEETQYF. Variable domain in full (rest from reference TRBV13 and TRBJ2-5): AAGVIQSPRHLIKEKRETATLKCYPIPRHDTVYWYQQGPGQDPQFLISFYEKMQSDKGSIPDRFSAQQFSDYHSELNMSSLELGDSALYFCASSAPSGSKEETQYFGPGTRLLVL.

On this clonotype: An end of the junction differs from the germline gene, which may be a read error. The chain uses TRBV24-1 and TRBJ2-1; D is ambiguous. Germline lookup yields CDR1 KGHDR and CDR2 SFDVKD. This CDR3 spans 12 amino acids. The CDR3 DNA is TGTGCCACCCGTGACTCTAACAATGAGCAGTTCTTC. Its translation is CATRDSNNEQFF.

This clonotype appeared a few times. One end of the junction fails to match germline, which may point to a read error. The chain combines TRBV27 with TRBJ1-2; perhaps TRBD1 as D (6 bases). Germline V gene data show CDR1 as MNHEY and CDR2 as SMNVEV (reference sequence). This CDR3 region has 11 residues. The CDR3 coding sequence is TGTGCCAGCAGTATCAAAAGACAGGATCCGTTC. Protein: CASSIKRQDPF.

The chain carries TRBV6-6 and TRBJ2-1, with TRBD2 as a possible D gene (6 bases). The V gene's germline CDR1 is MNHNY and CDR2 SVGAGI (reference sequence). V shed 6 bases and J shed 8 bases, with 8 bases lying between them. The CDR3 has 11 amino acids. This CDR3 is CASRLAYEQFF. CDR3 DNA sequence: TGTGCCAGCAGGCTAGCGTATGAGCAGTTCTTC.

The V gene is TRBV27, the J gene TRBJ1-4, with 7 bases fitting TRBD1. The CDR3 has 14 residues. Germline V lookup: CDR1 MNHEY, CDR2 SMNVEV (reference sequence). The V gene end was trimmed by 2 bases and the J gene end by 7 bases; junction bases not matched to a gene: 4. The CDR3 DNA sequence: TGTGCCAGCAGTTTAACAGGGGACGGTGAAAAACTGTTTTTT. This codes for CASSLTGDGEKLFF. The variable domain in full, completed from reference TRBV27 and TRBJ1-4, reads EAQVTQNPRYLITVTGKKLTVTCSQNMNHEYMSWYRQDPGLGLRQIYYSMNVEVTDKGDVPEGYKVSRKEKRNFPLILESPSPNQTSLYFCASSLTGDGEKLFFGSGTQLSVL.

This clonotype came up a few times. The rearrangement uses TRBV7-7 and TRBJ2-1, with D possibly being TRBD1 or TRBD2 (5 bases each). The CDR3 covers 18 residues. CDR1 SSHAT and CDR2 FNYEAQ come from the germline V gene (reference sequence). V shed 1 base and J shed 8 bases, with 24 bases lying between them. CDR3 bases: TGTGCCAGCAGCTTAGGGACGAATGGGGGTTTACACACGGATGAGCAGTTCTTC. Its protein product is CASSLGTNGGLHTDEQFF.

This sequence joins TRBV5-6 and TRBJ2-2, with D perhaps assigned TRBD1 or TRBD2 (5 bases each). V was pared by 6 bases and J by 5 bases, with 20 bases between. From germline, CDR1 is SGHDT and CDR2 YYEEEE. This CDR3 is built from 16 residues. Written as DNA, the CDR3 is TGTGCCAGCACCACGCGATGGGGGAGTGATACCGGGGAGCTGTTTTTT. Protein sequence: CASTTRWGSDTGELFF.

This sequence joins TRBV12-5 and TRBJ2-1; D unresolved. The CDR3 totals 14 residues. In germline, CDR1 is LGHNT, CDR2 FRNRAP. The V and J ends lost 0 bases and 10 bases respectively, with 13 bases between them. The CDR3 nucleotides are TGTGCTAGTGGTTTGGTGACCCTAGGCGGAGAGCAGTTCTTC. Amino acid sequence: CASGLVTLGGEQFF.

This chain connects TRBV20-1 to TRBJ2-2; D perhaps matches TRBD1 (6 bases). Germline CDR1 reads DFQATT; CDR2 reads SNEGSKA (reference sequence). Trimming pared 7 bases from V and 1 base from J, leaving 19 bases between. CDR3 length: 16 residues. CDR3 nucleotide sequence: TGCAGTGTTTCGGACAGCCTAACCAGGAACACCGGGGAGCTGTTTTTT. Translation: CSVSDSLTRNTGELFF.

This clonotype was observed a handful of times. CDR3 amino acids: CASSQVLADTGELFF. The CDR3 nucleotides are TGTGCCAGCAGCCAAGTACTAGCGGACACCGGGGAGCTGTTTTTT. This rearrangement joins TRBV4-2 to TRBJ2-2; 8 bases align to TRBD2. The V gene end was trimmed by 1 base and the J gene end by 3 bases; junction bases not matched to a gene: 1. CDR1 LGHNA and CDR2 YNFKEQ come from the germline V gene. The CDR3 contains 15 residues.

The chain employs TRBV5-1 and TRBJ2-1; 10 bases map to TRBD2. This CDR3 has 20 residues. The germline V gene has CDR1 SGHRS and CDR2 YFSETQ. V dropped 0 bases and J dropped 5; count of bases not matched to a gene: 17. CDR3 region: CASSLGRAKLGLARNNEQFF. As DNA, the CDR3 is TGCGCCAGCAGCTTGGGCAGGGCCAAACTGGGACTAGCGAGGAACAATGAGCAGTTCTTC.